This T cell receptor (beta chain) was sequenced in a study of regulatory T cells in long-lasting Graves disease. General study results and limits: It was peripheral blood alone, not thyroid tissue, that was studied. Reduced TCR diversity was observed in persistent Graves' patients versus newly diagnosed patients.

Through Arm-PCR of CDR3 regions and iRepertoire HTBI primers, TCR beta libraries were built. TCRdb analysed the multiplex PCR reads with MiXCR anew, one entry per CDR3 protein. The table records roughly 490,000 distinct CDR3 sequences, approximately 23% of them present only once. CDR1 is MNHNS and CDR2 is SASEGT in the germline V gene. The CDR3 consists of 13 residues. V lost 6 bases to trimming and J lost 7 bases, with 13 bases between them. This clonotype was seen ten or more times. Its specificity is unknown. Time point: persistent/refractory GD, antithyroid drugs over 5 years with positive TRAb. RNA extracted from PBMCs served as the sequencing template.

The TCR sequence derives from a female donor with Graves disease. Sequencing used peripheral blood mononuclear cells (PBMCs), obtained when the disease was refractory, from a patient treated with antithyroid drugs. This chain links TRBV6-1 with TRBJ1-5; TRBD1 might be the D (5 bases). For the CDR3, the DNA is TGTGCCAGCAGGCAGGGTCAAGGACAGCCCCAGCATTTT. Its protein product is CASRQGQGQPQHF.